This T cell receptor (beta chain) was sequenced in a study of blood T cell repertoires in COVID-19. Study overall: The samples span acute and convalescent COVID-19 from the United States, Italy and Spain. In each case, the material was cDNA or gDNA derived from T cells, B-cell-depleted T cells, or PBMCs.

A Seattle source enrolled patients during active infection and followed them longitudinally. As processed by the authors: Reference gene primers were amplified, and this amplification served to estimate nucleated cell counts. The repertoire was sequenced with immunoSEQ multiplex PCR; TCRdb's copy has only in-frame clones and lacks some. V and J calls and clone size are as listed in that table; D and trimming were resolved from the DNA. This table holds approximately 300,000 clones, 80% to 95% found once. CDR1 is GTSNPN, CDR2 SVGIG, per germline (reference sequence). V shed 3 bases, J shed 5 bases, and the junction held 10 bases outside the gene matches. The CDR3 totals 15 residues.

The receptor was derived from a woman in her twenties or thirties with COVID-19, enrolled during active disease. The chain couples TRBV30 to TRBJ1-1; 9 positions agree with TRBD1. The specimen was peripheral blood. The CDR3 sequence is CAWRPVDRGVTEAFF. In DNA form, the CDR3 reads TGTGCCTGGAGACCCGTGGACAGGGGAGTTACTGAAGCTTTCTTT.